The 9 T cell receptor beta chains below were found in one sample sequenced in a study of T cell responses to AZD1222 COVID-19 vaccine. Assay used: immunoSEQ multiplex PCR; TCRdb lists only in-frame clones, some missing. The sample yields 150,000 or so clones, around 83% seen once. Source: peripheral blood, taken on day 0 of MenACWY control vaccination. All receptors come from an adult in good health.

This rearrangement joins TRBV7-2 to TRBJ1-6, with 8 bases matching TRBD1. CDR3 length: 15 amino acids. The germline CDR1 and CDR2 sequences are SGHTA and FQGNSA. Trimming at V came to 3 bases and at J to 10 bases, leaving 8 bases not matched to a gene. The CDR3, as DNA: TGTGCCAGCAGCTTCGGGACAGGAGCAAGGTCACCCCTCCACTTT. Amino acids: CASSFGTGARSPLHF.

This chain joins TRBV5-1 and TRBJ2-3; 11 bases line up with TRBD2. This CDR3 spans 16 amino acids. The V and J ends lost 4 bases and 4 bases, in that order; junction bases with no gene match: 8. The germline gives CDR1 SGHRS, CDR2 YFSETQ. Here the CDR3 DNA reads TGCGCCAGCAGCCCTGCTAGCGGGGGGTCATCAGATACGCAGTATTTT. It translates to CASSPASGGSSDTQYF.

The gene calls are TRBV4-1 and TRBJ2-7; the D gene is possibly TRBD1 (6 bases). The CDR3 runs to 14 residues. Trimming took 3 bases from V and 6 from J, leaving 15 bases between them. Germline V gene lookup returns CDR1 MGHRA and CDR2 YSYEKL. The CDR3 reads CASSQDRLGLEQYF. CDR3 in DNA: TGCGCCAGCAGCCAGGACAGATTGGGGCTCGAGCAGTACTTC.

The CDR3 reads CASSVGTGALASGGAYEQYV. CDR3 coding DNA: TGTGCCAGCAGCGTAGGGACAGGGGCTCTAGCTAGCGGGGGGGCCTACGAGCAGTACGTC. This sequence joins TRBV9 and TRBJ2-7, with 12 bases lining up with TRBD2. The CDR3 has 20 amino acids. V gave up 0 bases and J gave up 2 bases; unmatched junction bases: 15. Germline V CDR1 and CDR2: SGDLS, YYNGEE.

The rearrangement joins TRBV19 to TRBJ2-5; D may be TRBD1 or TRBD2 (5 bases each). The CDR3 is 13 amino acids. In germline, CDR1 is LNHDA, CDR2 SQIVND (reference sequence). V was shortened by 6 bases and J by 4 bases, with 12 bases between the two germline ends. The CDR3 is CASRRGERETQYF. In DNA form, the CDR3 reads TGTGCCAGTAGGAGGGGCGAAAGAGAGACCCAGTACTTC.

The J gene is TRBJ2-7, the V gene TRBV6-6; 7 positions match TRBD1. Looked up from germline, CDR1 is MNHNY and CDR2 is SVGAGI (reference sequence). Trimming removed 7 bases from V and 0 bases from J; junction bases left unmatched: 6. The CDR3 is made up of 14 amino acids. This chain's CDR3 is CASTLGQSSYEQYV. The DNA of the CDR3 is TGTGCCAGCACACTGGGACAGAGCTCCTACGAGCAGTACGTC.

This rearrangement joins TRBV7-9 to TRBJ2-5; 9 bases line up with TRBD2. The CDR3 length is 13 residues. The junction had 9 bases not matched to a gene; V was cut back by 10 bases and J by 6 bases. Germline CDR1 is SEHNR and CDR2 is FQNEAQ (reference sequence). The CDR3, as DNA: TGTGCCACGGGCGGGGGGGAAATAAAGACCCAGTACTTC. Translation: CATGGGEIKTQYF.

The genes are TRBV30 and TRBJ2-4; D ambiguous. The CDR3 is 15 residues long. Trimming pared 1 base from V and 2 bases from J, leaving 12 bases between. The germline CDR1 and CDR2 sequences are GTSNPN and SVGIG (reference sequence). The CDR3 region is CAWSGSPRTKNIQYF. CDR3 in DNA: TGTGCCTGGAGTGGGTCCCCCCGGACCAAAAACATTCAGTACTTC.

Only one count was recorded for this clone. The chain recombines TRBV5-8 with TRBJ1-1; 7 bases align to TRBD1. The germline CDR1 and CDR2 sequences are SGHTS and YDEGEE. The CDR3 loop spans 13 amino acids. V was pared by 3 bases and J by 3 bases, with 2 bases of the junction left unmatched. CDR3 sequence: CASSSQGDTEAFF. The CDR3 DNA follows: TGTGCCAGCAGCTCCCAGGGGGACACTGAAGCTTTCTTT.